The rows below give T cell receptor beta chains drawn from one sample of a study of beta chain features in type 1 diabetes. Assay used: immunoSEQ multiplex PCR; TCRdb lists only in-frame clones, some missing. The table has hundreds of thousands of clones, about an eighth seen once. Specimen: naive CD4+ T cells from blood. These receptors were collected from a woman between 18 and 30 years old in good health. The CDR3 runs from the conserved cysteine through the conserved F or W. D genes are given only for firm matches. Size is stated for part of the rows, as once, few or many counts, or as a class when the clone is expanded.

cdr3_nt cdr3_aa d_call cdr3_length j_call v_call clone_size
TGTGCCACCGAAAGGGCTAGCGGGACCTATGAGCAGTTCTTC CATERASGTYEQFF TRBD2 14 TRBJ2-1 TRBV15 NA
TGTGCCAGCAGTTTACTAGTCCTAAGAACAGATACGCAGTATTTT CASSLLVLRTDTQYF NA 15 TRBJ2-3 TRBV2 NA
TGTGCCAGCACTCCGCGGGGGTGGTCAGATACGCAGTATTTT CASTPRGWSDTQYF TRBD2 14 TRBJ2-3 TRBV7-2 NA
TGCGCCAGCAGCTTGGCCTTACAGGGGAGTGAAAAACTGTTTTTT CASSLALQGSEKLFF TRBD1 15 TRBJ1-4 TRBV5-1 few
TGTGCCAGCACCTCAGGGGAGGGGGCCGCGAAGACCCAGTACTTC CASTSGEGAAKTQYF NA 15 TRBJ2-5 TRBV9 NA
TGTGCCTGGACTCGACAGCACAATTCACCCCTCCACTTT CAWTRQHNSPLHF NA 13 TRBJ1-6 TRBV30 NA
TGCAGCGTTGCAGGGCGACCCCAAGAGACCCAGTACTTC CSVAGRPQETQYF NA 13 TRBJ2-5 TRBV29-1 NA
TGTGCCAGCAGAGGGGTCAGCTCAAATGAAAAACTGTTTTTT CASRGVSSNEKLFF NA 14 TRBJ1-4 TRBV11-3 NA
TGTGCCACCAGCAGGACAGGGTCTGGAAACACCATATATTTT CATSRTGSGNTIYF TRBD1 14 TRBJ1-3 TRBV15 few
TGTGCCAGCAGTGAAGCCACAAGGGCAGGGGATACGCAGTATTTT CASSEATRAGDTQYF NA 15 TRBJ2-3 TRBV2 few
TGTGCCAGCAGTTCGAGCGGGAGGACAAATGAGCAGTTCTTC CASSSSGRTNEQFF TRBD2 14 TRBJ2-1 TRBV6-5 NA
TGCGCCAGCAGCCAAGCAGATACCTACAATGAGCAGTTCTTC CASSQADTYNEQFF NA 14 TRBJ2-1 TRBV4-3 few
TGTGCCATCAGCTCTCGGGCAGATACGCAGTATTTT CAISSRADTQYF NA 12 TRBJ2-3 TRBV10-3 few
TGTGCCAGCAGACTGAATACCGGATGGGAGACCCAGTACTTC CASRLNTGWETQYF NA 14 TRBJ2-5 TRBV6-5 NA
TGTGCCAGTAGTGGTGCTAGCGGGAGTCTAGGTGAGCAGTTCTTC CASSGASGSLGEQFF TRBD2 15 TRBJ2-1 TRBV19 few